Presented here are 21 T cell receptor beta chains from one specimen sequenced in a study of shared clonotypes between healthy human individuals (TCRdb year 2020). Receptor amplification or capture employed the immunoSEQ multiplex PCR assay. TCRdb stores this immuneACCESS table with in-frame sequences only. Part of the clones is absent; in the studies checked, under half of the shortfall reflects unresolved V genes, and no reason is known for the rest. This sample is represented by some 2,000,000 clones; approximately 95% of them were singletons. Jointly, the top ten make up more than 0.1% of the sample. Sequencing input: naive CD4+ T cells sorted from blood. The label giving this sample's cell subset or site can be read as: CD45RA+ positively selected. All receptors come from a man in his late teens or twenties in good health.

V and J are TRBV25-1 and TRBJ1-6; D is ambiguous. Per the germline V gene, CDR1 is MGHDK and CDR2 is SYGVNS. The germline V and J ends were trimmed by 4 bases and 8 bases, with 12 bases remaining between them. The CDR3 is made up of 14 amino acids. CDR3 in DNA: TGTGCCAGCAGTGGTGCGGGAAGTCATTCACCCCTCCACTTT. Protein: CASSGAGSHSPLHF.

This clone was recorded only once. The chain joins TRBV9 to TRBJ2-1, with 9 bases aligning to TRBD2. The germline V gene encodes CDR1 SGDLS and CDR2 YYNGEE. V was pared by 4 bases and J by 2 bases, with 10 bases of the junction left unmatched. The CDR3 runs 17 residues. The DNA for the CDR3 is TGTGCCAGCAGCCCACTTTCAGCGGGGGGTACCTACAATGAGCAGTTCTTC. This gives the protein CASSPLSAGGTYNEQFF.

The sample holds one count of this clone. DNA of the CDR3: TGCGCCAGCAGCCGCGGACAGGGAGTAAACTATGGCTACACCTTC. As protein: CASSRGQGVNYGYTF. V gene TRBV4-1 combines with J gene TRBJ1-2, with 8 positions matching TRBD1. V was pared by 4 bases and J by 2 bases, with 6 bases of the junction left unmatched. The V gene's germline CDR1 is MGHRA and CDR2 YSYEKL. The CDR3 runs to 15 residues.

V and J are TRBV18 and TRBJ2-5; 10 positions agree with TRBD2. CDR3 size: 15 residues. CDR1 and CDR2 from the germline V gene are KGHSH and LQKENI. Trimming took 3 bases from V and 5 from J; bases not matched to a gene: 6. CDR3 nucleotide sequence: TGTGCCAGCTCACCCGCTAGCGGGAGCCAGGAGACCCAGTACTTC. Encoded protein: CASSPASGSQETQYF.

V is TRBV10-2 and J is TRBJ1-2, with a tentative D call TRBD1 (5 bases). The CDR3 spans 13 residues. With 2 bases removed from V and 5 bases from J, the gap between germline ends came to 9 bases. Per the germline V gene, CDR1 is WSHSY and CDR2 is SAAADI. The CDR3 is CASSETGQYGYTF. The CDR3 DNA follows: TGCGCCAGCAGTGAGACAGGACAATATGGCTACACCTTC.

This rearrangement joins TRBV5-1 to TRBJ1-2, with TRBD1 as a possible D gene (5 bases). Germline V gene data show CDR1 as SGHRS and CDR2 as YFSETQ. The CDR3 covers 16 residues. V was trimmed by 2 bases and J by 2 bases, leaving 16 bases between them. The DNA for the CDR3 is TGCGCCAGCAGCTTATATCCAGGGTTCTCGAACTATGGCTACACCTTC. Encoded protein: CASSLYPGFSNYGYTF. The variable domain in full, completed from reference TRBV5-1 and TRBJ1-2, reads KAGVTQTPRYLIKTRGQQVTLSCSPISGHRSVSWYQQTPGQGLQFLFEYFSETQRNKGNFPGRFSGRQFSNSRSEMNVSTLELGDSALYLCASSLYPGFSNYGYTFGSGTRLTVV.

J is TRBJ2-3 and V is TRBV4-1; the D is unclear. CDR1 and CDR2 (germline): MGHRA, YSYEKL. CDR3 size: 13 residues. Between the trimmed V and J ends, which lost 0 bases and 9 bases, there was a span of 10 bases. The CDR3 here is CASSQDGLRTQYF. CDR3 sequence (DNA): TGCGCCAGCAGCCAAGATGGCCTTCGCACGCAGTATTTT.

This chain links TRBV18 with TRBJ2-1, with TRBD1 matching over 8 bases. CDR1 and CDR2 (germline): KGHSH, LQKENI. The trim removed 3 bases at V and 4 bases at J, leaving 11 bases unmatched. The CDR3 has 17 residues. The CDR3: CASSPGTGWLPYNEQFF. The CDR3 nucleotides are TGTGCCAGCTCACCCGGGACAGGATGGCTTCCGTACAATGAGCAGTTCTTC.

V usage is TRBV6-1 and J usage is TRBJ1-2, with D possibly matching TRBD1 (5 bases). The length of the CDR3 is 15 residues. Between the trimmed V and J ends, which lost 0 bases and 0 bases, there was a span of 8 bases. Germline V gene lookup returns CDR1 MNHNS and CDR2 SASEGT. The DNA of the CDR3 is TGTGCCAGCAGTGAAGCGCAGGGATCTAACTATGGCTACACCTTC. Translated: CASSEAQGSNYGYTF.

This rearrangement joins TRBV27 to TRBJ2-3, with D unresolved. Trimming took off 0 bases at V and 1 base at J, with 5 bases between the two ends. The CDR3 is 14 residues long. The germline V gene encodes CDR1 MNHEY and CDR2 SMNVEV (reference sequence). This CDR3 is CASSLSGGTDTQYF. CDR3 sequence (DNA): TGTGCCAGCAGTTTATCGGGCGGCACAGATACGCAGTATTTT.

The chain's CDR3 is CAWESGAFF. Written as DNA, the CDR3 is TGTGCCTGGGAGTCGGGAGCTTTCTTT. The chain has TRBV7-9 and TRBJ1-1; no definite D call. The CDR3 extends over 9 amino acids. V lost 11 bases to trimming and J lost 10 bases, with 11 bases between them. The germline V gene has CDR1 SEHNR and CDR2 FQNEAQ (reference sequence).

This chain links TRBV4-1 with TRBJ1-6; possible D gene TRBD1, 5 bases. The CDR3 length is 18 residues. V gave up 0 bases and J gave up 0 bases, with 12 bases separating them. The germline CDR1 and CDR2 sequences are MGHRA and YSYEKL. This chain's CDR3 is CASSQDPGTSSYNSPLHF. The CDR3 DNA reads as TGCGCCAGCAGCCAAGATCCTGGGACCAGCTCCTATAATTCACCCCTCCACTTT.

This clone was observed a few times. This chain uses TRBV5-7 with TRBJ2-2; no clear D gene. TRBV5-7 is sorted into the ORF group, with uncertain function. The CDR3 totals 13 residues. V was clipped by 3 bases and J by 3 bases, with 6 bases between them. CDR3 loop: CASSSRDTGELFF. CDR3 nucleotide sequence: TGTGCCAGCAGCTCCCGGGACACCGGGGAGCTGTTTTTT.

This clone is a singleton in its sample. The V call is TRBV7-3, the J call TRBJ2-7, with D unresolved. V was clipped by 4 bases and J by 0 bases, with 10 bases between them. CDR1 and CDR2 from the germline V gene are SGHTA and FQGTGA. CDR3 size: 14 residues. The CDR3, as DNA: TGTGCCAGCAGCTCGGGCCATAGCTCCTACGAGCAGTACTTC. Amino acids: CASSSGHSSYEQYF.

The V call is TRBV5-1, the J call TRBJ2-1, with 13 positions matching TRBD2. The CDR3 is made up of 15 amino acids. Germline values: CDR1 SGHRS, CDR2 YFSETQ. Trimming cost V 1 base and J 9 bases; bases outside gene matches: 4. The CDR3 DNA follows: TGCGCCAGCAGCTTGACTAGCGGGAGGGAAGGTGAGCAGTTCTTC. Its protein product is CASSLTSGREGEQFF.

J is TRBJ2-2 and V is TRBV5-1, with TRBD1 as a possible D gene (6 bases). This CDR3 is 16 amino acids long. Germline assignment: CDR1 SGHRS and CDR2 YFSETQ. V dropped 1 base and J dropped 4 bases, with 14 bases sitting between them. In nucleotides, the CDR3 is TGCGCCAGCAGCTTGCAACAGGGTACGGGCACCGGGGAGCTGTTTTTT. It specifies CASSLQQGTGTGELFF.

This clone was picked up one time. The rearrangement uses TRBV29-1 and TRBJ1-1; 7 nucleotides line up with TRBD1. The germline V gene encodes CDR1 SQVTM and CDR2 ANQGSEA. Trimming removed 4 bases from V and 1 base from J; junction bases left unmatched: 9. The CDR3 loop spans 15 amino acids. The CDR3 nucleotides are TGCAGCGTTGGGGACAGAGATAAAGGGAACACTGAAGCTTTCTTT. This codes for CSVGDRDKGNTEAFF.

The chain carries TRBV5-8 and TRBJ2-7; 8 nucleotides agree with TRBD2. The CDR3 extends over 16 amino acids. Germline CDR1 SGHTS, CDR2 YDEGEE. V trimming: 0 bases; J trimming: 2 bases; junction bases outside the gene matches: 7. The CDR3 nucleotides read TGTGCCAGCAGCTTGGTCTTACTAGCGGATACCTACGAGCAGTACTTC. Protein sequence: CASSLVLLADTYEQYF.

The table lists this clone with a count of one. This chain joins TRBV7-6 and TRBJ2-5; 14 bases line up with TRBD2. V shed 0 bases, J shed 5 bases, and the junction held 11 bases outside the gene matches. Looked up from germline, CDR1 is SGHVS and CDR2 is FNYEAQ. The CDR3 has 19 residues. The CDR3 region is CASSLAPGLAGVFGETQYF. In DNA, the CDR3 is TGTGCCAGCAGCTTAGCCCCGGGACTAGCGGGAGTATTTGGGGAGACCCAGTACTTC.

This chain uses TRBV10-1 with TRBJ2-2, with 7 positions matching TRBD1. Germline lookup yields CDR1 WNHNN and CDR2 SYGVQD (reference sequence). This CDR3 has 14 residues. Trimming took 4 bases from V and 4 from J; bases not matched to a gene: 3. The CDR3 loop reads CASSGGTATGELFF. CDR3 coding DNA: TGCGCCAGCAGTGGGGGGACAGCCACCGGGGAGCTGTTTTTT.

The chain uses TRBV7-9 and TRBJ1-2; D gene uncertain. The CDR3 is 15 amino acids. Trimming left V 4 bases short and J 2 bases short, with 14 bases between. Germline values: CDR1 SEHNR, CDR2 FQNEAQ (reference sequence). The CDR3, as DNA: TGTGCCAGCAGCTCCGCTTCCGGGGAGAACTATGGCTACACCTTC. Translation: CASSSASGENYGYTF.